This T cell receptor (beta chain) was observed in a study of shared clonotypes between healthy human individuals. Overall study context: Each donor's CD8 memory used one plate, CD8 naive two, each CD4 subset three. Study outcomes and limitations: The sole specimen, blood, was sampled, and tissue repertoires likely differ. Of the naive CD4 clonotypes, about 5% were shared across several donors.

CD4+ cells yielded CD45RA+ naive and CD45RA-negative memory subsets. Concerning this clone: Its antigen is unknown.

Germline lookup yields CDR1 SGHRS and CDR2 YFSETQ. Between the trimmed V and J ends, which lost 4 bases and 6 bases, there was a span of 13 bases. This CDR3 region has 13 residues. Profiling relied on immunoSEQ multiplex PCR, and the TCRdb table lists in-frame clones only, not all of them. The sample contains about 2 million clones, roughly 94% of which appear only once. The chain couples TRBV5-1 to TRBJ2-5; D might be TRBD1 (6 bases). The sequencing sample was made of naive CD4+ T cells sorted from blood. The subset here: CD45RA+ positively selected. This sequence originates from a man aged 18 to 30 in good health. The CDR3 sequence: CASSVDSQKTQYF. Written as DNA, the CDR3 is TGCGCCAGCAGCGTGGACAGTCAGAAGACCCAGTACTTC.